The 22 T cell receptor beta chains below all came from one sample that was sequenced in a study of shared clonotypes between healthy human individuals (TCRdb year 2020). Library construction relied on the immunoSEQ multiplex PCR assay. Entries here come from immuneACCESS through TCRdb and include only in-frame sequences with V and J called. Some clones fail to appear in such tables; in the studies checked, an unresolved V gene covers under half of the shortfall, and the cause of the remainder is unknown. The sample data list about 1 million clones, and 65% to 80% of these were observed just once. Of the sample, approximately 1.5% is held by the ten largest clones. The sample comprised memory CD4+ T cells sorted from blood. The sample's cell subset or site label, in plain terms: CD45RA-negative fraction. The source of these receptors is a man younger than 35 in good health.

This clone was seen a single time. The chain couples TRBV9 to TRBJ1-4, with D possibly matching TRBD1 (6 bases). This CDR3 has 15 amino acids. Germline CDR1 SGDLS, CDR2 YYNGEE. V dropped 5 bases and J dropped 5 bases, with 16 bases sitting between them. The CDR3 loop reads CASRRGQTPNEKLFF. The CDR3 nucleotides are TGTGCCAGCAGGCGCGGACAGACCCCAAATGAAAAACTGTTTTTT.

The sample holds a few counts of this clone. The sample holds other DNA sequences that translate to the same CDR3. The rearrangement links TRBV28 to TRBJ1-5; D uncertain. Germline V gives CDR1 MDHEN, CDR2 SYDVKM. The ends were cut back, 5 bases at V and 5 bases at J, with 10 bases in the middle. The CDR3 spans 13 residues. CDR3 DNA sequence: TGTGCCAGCAGTCTGCGACGCGATCAGCCCCAGCATTTT. It translates to CASSLRRDQPQHF.

The gene calls are TRBV5-1 and TRBJ2-3; the match to TRBD1 covers 10 bases. V trimming: 6 bases; J trimming: 3 bases; junction bases outside the gene matches: 7. Germline V gene lookup returns CDR1 SGHRS and CDR2 YFSETQ. CDR3 size: 15 residues. The CDR3 region is CASIKGQGRTDTQYF. The CDR3 DNA sequence: TGCGCCAGCATCAAGGGACAGGGGAGGACAGATACGCAGTATTTT.

The chain links TRBV2 to TRBJ1-1; D gene uncertain. Trimming shortened V by 3 bases and J by 4 bases, and 12 bases separated the two germline ends. The CDR3 contains 14 residues. Germline V gene lookup returns CDR1 SNHLY and CDR2 FYNNEI. For the CDR3, the DNA is TGTGCCAGCAGTGAGTTCCGGGAGGGCACTGAAGCTTTCTTT. The encoded protein is CASSEFREGTEAFF.

This clone occurred once. The rearrangement uses TRBV10-3 and TRBJ2-7; 12 bases fit TRBD1. The CDR3 extends over 14 amino acids. V trimming: 6 bases; J trimming: 6 bases; junction bases outside the gene matches: 6. The germline V gene encodes CDR1 ENHRY and CDR2 SYGVKD. In DNA, the CDR3 is TGTGCCATCAGAGGGACAGGGGGCTTGGGCGAGCAGTACTTC. Translation gives CAIRGTGGLGEQYF.

The V gene is TRBV5-4, the J gene TRBJ1-2; TRBD1 matches 9 bases. V trimming: 1 base; J trimming: 5 bases; junction bases outside the gene matches: 6. Germline-derived CDR1 and CDR2 are SGHNT and YYREEE (reference sequence). CDR3 size: 15 residues. The CDR3 protein is CASSLNLQGAYGYTF. CDR3 DNA: TGTGCCAGCAGCTTGAATCTACAGGGGGCTTATGGCTACACCTTC.

The count of this clone is one. The chain carries TRBV6-5 and TRBJ1-1; tentatively, D is TRBD1 (5 bases). Germline V gene sequence: CDR1 MNHEY, CDR2 SVGAGI. V was trimmed by 0 bases and J by 6 bases, leaving 11 bases between them. The CDR3 has 14 amino acids. CDR3 DNA sequence: TGTGCCAGCAGTTACTCCGACAGTGTGGCTGAAGCTTTCTTT. Translating gives CASSYSDSVAEAFF.

This sequence joins TRBV28 and TRBJ2-7; D gene unclear. Germline values: CDR1 MDHEN, CDR2 SYDVKM. V shed 5 bases and J shed 4 bases, with 15 bases lying between them. The CDR3 extends over 14 amino acids. The CDR3 nucleotides read TGTGCCAGCAGTAGGTCAGGTCGTTCGTACGAGCAGTACTTC. This translates into CASSRSGRSYEQYF.

The chain joins TRBV19 to TRBJ1-5; D perhaps matches TRBD1 (5 bases). This CDR3 comprises 15 residues. Per the germline V gene, CDR1 is LNHDA and CDR2 is SQIVND (reference sequence). V was cut by 6 bases and J by 0 bases, with 12 bases left in between. The CDR3 DNA reads TGTGCCAGTAGCTTGACGGGGGATAGCAATCAGCCCCAGCATTTT. Its translation: CASSLTGDSNQPQHF.

The chain carries TRBV7-2 and TRBJ1-2; D gene unclear. The V end lost 5 bases, the J end lost 7 bases, and 11 bases lay between the germline ends. The germline gives CDR1 SGHTA, CDR2 FQGNSA. The CDR3 has 12 residues. The CDR3 DNA follows: TGTGCCAGCAGCCCCACCATGGGTGGCTACACCTTC. Protein sequence: CASSPTMGGYTF.

The CDR3 is CASSAFTPWGEQYF. In DNA, the CDR3 is TGTGCCAGCAGCGCATTTACCCCTTGGGGCGAGCAGTACTTC. This chain connects TRBV9 to TRBJ2-7; D unclear. CDR1 and CDR2 from the germline V gene are SGDLS and YYNGEE. Trimming removed 3 bases from V and 6 bases from J, with 16 bases in between. The CDR3 spans 14 residues. The variable domain in full, completed from reference TRBV9 and TRBJ2-7, reads DSGVTQTPKHLITATGQRVTLRCSPRSGDLSVYWYQQSLDQGLQFLIQYYNGEERAKGNILERFSAQQFPDLHSELNLSSLELGDSALYFCASSAFTPWGEQYFGPGTRLTVT.

This chain links TRBV7-9 with TRBJ2-6; D may be TRBD1 (5 bases). V was trimmed by 1 base and J by 2 bases, leaving 9 bases between them. The germline V gene has CDR1 SEHNR and CDR2 FQNEAQ (reference sequence). The CDR3 is made up of 16 amino acids. The CDR3 spells CASSLGQGTGANVLTF. Written as DNA, the CDR3 is TGTGCCAGCAGCTTAGGTCAGGGAACTGGGGCCAACGTCCTGACTTTC.

V and J are TRBV4-3 and TRBJ1-2; no definite D call. The V and J ends lost 3 bases and 5 bases respectively, with 19 bases between them. This CDR3 contains 16 residues. Germline V gives CDR1 LGHNA, CDR2 YSLEER. The DNA of the CDR3 is TGCGCCAGCAGCCAGGCCAATACGGAGACGGGGTATGGCTACACCTTC. It codes for CASSQANTETGYGYTF.

This rearrangement joins TRBV4-3 to TRBJ2-7; D ambiguous. V lost 1 base to trimming and J lost 0 bases, with 13 bases between them. Germline V CDR1 and CDR2: LGHNA, YSLEER. The CDR3 sequence is 16 residues long. The CDR3 DNA reads as TGCGCCAGCAGCCAAGTACACGACCGGAGCTCCTACGAGCAGTACTTC. Translated, it gives CASSQVHDRSSYEQYF.

This clone came up once. The sample has other DNA sequences that encode this CDR3 too. The chain joins TRBV30 to TRBJ2-3; 7 nucleotides align to TRBD2. The CDR3 is made up of 14 amino acids. Trimming removed 0 bases from V and 6 bases from J; junction bases left unmatched: 6. The germline CDR1 and CDR2 sequences are GTSNPN and SVGIG (reference sequence). The CDR3 sequence: CAWSVNGLEDTQYF. CDR3 sequence (DNA): TGTGCCTGGAGTGTAAATGGACTAGAGGATACGCAGTATTTT.

J is TRBJ2-7 and V is TRBV10-1; 7 bases match TRBD1. The V gene end was trimmed by 3 bases and the J gene end by 0 bases; junction bases not matched to a gene: 8. The germline CDR1 and CDR2 sequences are WNHNN and SYGVQD (reference sequence). This CDR3 spans 16 amino acids. The CDR3 is CASSDLRTGRSYEQYF. CDR3 nucleotide sequence: TGCGCCAGCAGTGACCTAAGGACAGGTCGCTCCTACGAGCAGTACTTC.

The chain employs TRBV7-3 and TRBJ2-2; tentative D call: TRBD1 (6 bases). The CDR3 spans 13 residues. The germline CDR1 and CDR2 sequences are SGHTA and FQGTGA. The V and J ends lost 4 bases and 4 bases respectively, with 7 bases between them. The CDR3 region is CASSSGATGELFF. The CDR3, as DNA: TGTGCCAGCAGCTCAGGGGCCACCGGGGAGCTGTTTTTT.

The chain is built from TRBV4-1 and TRBJ1-2, with D maybe TRBD1 (6 bases). Germline V gene lookup returns CDR1 MGHRA and CDR2 YSYEKL. V lost 1 base and J 4 bases, leaving 16 bases between the germline ends. CDR3 length: 16 residues. The CDR3 loop is CASSQAGGTASYGYTF. CDR3 coding DNA: TGCGCCAGCAGCCAAGCCGGGGGCACAGCCAGCTATGGCTACACCTTC.

To note about this clone: The same CDR3 can be traced to other DNA sequences in this sample. Here the CDR3 reads CASSLSGGAPNSPLHF. In DNA, the CDR3 is TGTGCCAGCAGTTTATCAGGGGGGGCGCCTAATTCACCCCTCCACTTT. This sequence joins TRBV27 and TRBJ1-6, with D tentatively TRBD1 (6 bases). V was shortened by 0 bases and J by 6 bases, with 12 bases between the two germline ends. This CDR3 has 16 amino acids. From germline, CDR1 is MNHEY and CDR2 SMNVEV (reference sequence).

The V call is TRBV7-2, the J call TRBJ1-1; D not certain. Trimming stripped 6 bases from V and 1 base from J, with 15 bases between. Germline V gene lookup returns CDR1 SGHTA and CDR2 FQGNSA. There are 15 residues in the CDR3. The CDR3 region is CASRSARGWNTEAFF. CDR3 DNA: TGTGCCAGCAGATCCGCGCGGGGATGGAACACTGAAGCTTTCTTT.

This clone was observed at least ten times. The gene calls are TRBV6-1 and TRBJ2-5; the match to TRBD1 covers 8 bases. The V gene end was trimmed by 6 bases and the J gene end by 2 bases; junction bases not matched to a gene: 5. The length of the CDR3 is 14 residues. CDR1 is MNHNS and CDR2 is SASEGT in the germline V gene. The CDR3 nucleotides are TGTGCCAGCAGCGTAAGACAGGGGCAAGAGACCCAGTACTTC. Encoded protein: CASSVRQGQETQYF.

This chain connects TRBV4-1 to TRBJ1-3; no clear D. The germline gives CDR1 MGHRA, CDR2 YSYEKL. The CDR3 sequence is 16 residues long. The V gene lost 0 bases and the J gene lost 3 bases, with 12 bases spanning the gap. CDR3 sequence reads: CASSQDVAVGGNTIYF. CDR3 in DNA: TGCGCCAGCAGCCAAGATGTCGCAGTGGGTGGAAACACCATATATTTT.